Below, 24 T cell receptor beta chains from the same sample are listed, as sequenced in a study of T cell clonality in common variable immunodeficiency. Here immunoSEQ multiplex PCR was the method, and the copy in TCRdb shows in-frame clones only, minus some. This sample comprises tens of thousands of clones, none seen once only. Sample: peripheral blood mononuclear cells. Receptors were obtained from a person aged 18 to 75 in good health.

This clone occurred many times. The read ends 3 residues early relative to the CDR3; the germline J gene fills the gap. The chain uses TRBV5-4 and TRBJ2-1; 12 bases fit TRBD2. V dropped 3 bases and J dropped 7; count of bases not matched to a gene: 8. Germline V CDR1 and CDR2: SGHNT, YYREEE (reference sequence). The CDR3 runs to 16 residues. The CDR3 here is CASSYGLAGTTNEQFF. CDR3 DNA (partial): TGTGCCAGCAGCTATGGACTAGCGGGAACCACGAATGAG.

This clone has at least ten counts. The CDR3 extends 3 residues past the end of the read, so its final part is completed from the germline J gene. The rearrangement links TRBV20-1 to TRBJ2-6; D ambiguous. V lost 0 bases and J lost 2, with 8 bases in between. Germline CDR1 DFQATT, CDR2 SNEGSKA (reference sequence). The CDR3 has 15 residues. This chain's CDR3 is CSARDLTTGANVLTF. Partial CDR3 DNA: TGCAGTGCTAGAGATCTTACTACTGGGGCCAACGTC.

This clone is labeled medium-sized. The read terminates 3 residues before the CDR3 end, so the remaining end is supplied by the germline J gene. The J gene is TRBJ2-3, the V gene TRBV7-3, with TRBD2 matching 14 bases. The V segment lost 5 bases and the J segment 8 bases; nucleotides outside the gene matches: 9. CDR1 and CDR2 from the germline V gene are SGHTA and FQGTGA. The CDR3 sequence is 16 residues long. CDR3 in amino acids: CASSPRGTSGSGTQYF. The sequenced part of the CDR3 DNA is TGTGCCAGCAGCCCCCGGGGGACTAGCGGGAGTGGTACG.

There are many counts of this clone. Read data end 3 residues before the CDR3 end; the end is taken from the germline J gene. V is TRBV2 and J is TRBJ2-7, with 10 nucleotides matching TRBD2. Losses at the gene ends were 4 bases for V and 0 bases for J; bases not matched to a gene: 12. The CDR3 runs 18 residues. Per the germline V gene, CDR1 is SNHLY and CDR2 is FYNNEI. CDR3 amino acids: CASSGLAGVFSRSYEQYF. The CDR3 bases that were read are TGTGCCAGCAGTGGTCTAGCGGGAGTTTTTTCGCGCTCCTACGAG.

In this sample, this clone turned up many times. The sequenced fragment ends 3 residues before the CDR3 boundary, so the rest is inferred from the germline J gene. The chain carries TRBV19 and TRBJ2-6; D unresolved. The CDR3 loop spans 15 amino acids. Trimming stripped 3 bases from V and 3 bases from J, with 9 bases between. Germline V lookup: CDR1 LNHDA, CDR2 SQIVND (reference sequence). The CDR3 bases that were read are TGTGCCAGTAGTATCATCGGTAATGGGGCCAACGTC. Translated, it gives CASSIIGNGANV. In full, the CDR3 reads CASSIIGNGANVLTF.

This clone was seen at least ten times. The CDR3 extends 3 residues past the end of the read, so its final part is completed from the germline J gene. V gene TRBV5-6 combines with J gene TRBJ1-3; 7 bases map to TRBD1. CDR3 size: 12 residues. After removal of 4 bases from V and 9 bases from J, the junction contained 4 bases not matched to a gene. Germline V gives CDR1 SGHDT, CDR2 YYEEEE. Partial CDR3 DNA: TGTGCCAGCAGCCCCAGGGGGAGCACC. Encoded protein: CASSPRGST. The whole CDR3 reads CASSPRGSTIYF.

Ten or more counts support this clone. The read ends 3 residues shy of where the CDR3 ends; the end is completed using the germline J gene. The rearrangement uses TRBV29-1 and TRBJ2-5; 9 bases line up with TRBD1. Per the germline V gene, CDR1 is SQVTM and CDR2 is ANQGSEA. Trimming took 5 bases from V and 4 from J; bases not matched to a gene: 11. This CDR3 is 15 amino acids long. The covered CDR3 bases are TGCAGCGTTCTCCCCTGGACAGGGGAGGGAGAGACC. Its protein is CSVLPWTGEGET. The entire CDR3 reads CSVLPWTGEGETQYF.

This clone was seen at least ten times. The read comes to an end 3 residues before the CDR3 does, leaving the germline J gene to fill in the end. V and J are TRBV20-1 and TRBJ2-1, with 11 bases identical to TRBD2. The length of the CDR3 is 14 residues. Unmatched junction bases numbered 6, after V lost 4 bases and J lost 7 bases. CDR1 and CDR2 (germline): DFQATT, SNEGSKA (reference sequence). CDR3 DNA, as far as it was read: TGCAGTGCTACGGGACTAGCGGTTTTTAATGAG. It is translated as CSATGLAVFNE. The whole CDR3 sequence is CSATGLAVFNEQFF.

This clone has a count of ten or more. The read comes to an end 3 residues before the CDR3 does, leaving the germline J gene to fill in the end. The chain uses TRBV5-1 and TRBJ2-7, with D tentatively TRBD1 (6 bases). The germline CDR1 and CDR2 sequences are SGHRS and YFSETQ. This CDR3 comprises 17 residues. V shed 4 bases and J shed 2 bases, with 22 bases lying between them. The CDR3 is CASSPLSQGPGTYEQYF. The covered CDR3 bases are TGCGCCAGCAGCCCGTTGTCGCAGGGGCCGGGTACCTACGAG.

This clone was observed at least ten times. The read ends 3 residues early relative to the CDR3; the germline J gene fills the gap. The chain recombines TRBV6-2 or TRBV6-3 with TRBJ1-5; no firm D call. From germline, CDR1 is MNHEY and CDR2 SVGEGT. Trimming left V 3 bases short and J 2 bases short, with 8 bases between. The CDR3 is made up of 14 amino acids. Incomplete CDR3 DNA: TGTGCCAGCAGTTATGTCAGTGGCAATCAGCCC. This encodes CASSYVSGNQP. The entire CDR3 protein is CASSYVSGNQPQHF.

As to this clone: A read error may produce the germline difference seen at one junction end. The read finishes 3 residues shy of the CDR3 end, and the germline J gene is used to complete it. The same CDR3 also results from other DNA sequences found in this sample. V and J are TRBV6-1 and TRBJ1-3; tentatively, D is TRBD1 (5 bases). The CDR3 is 14 amino acids. Germline assignment: CDR1 MNHNS and CDR2 SASEGT. The covered CDR3 bases are TGTGCCAGCAGTGAAGTCAGGGTCGGAAACACA. This codes for CASSEVRVGNT. The whole CDR3 is CASSEVRVGNTIYF.

This clone came up many times. The read falls 3 residues short of the CDR3 end, and the missing part is taken from the germline J gene. The chain carries TRBV18 and TRBJ2-3; D possibly corresponds to TRBD2 (6 bases). Trimming removed 0 bases from V and 7 bases from J, with 14 bases in between. CDR1 and CDR2 from the germline V gene are KGHSH and LQKENI. This CDR3 spans 15 amino acids. The covered CDR3 bases are TGTGCCAGCTCACCACCCAGCGGGCCTATTAATACG. Residues: CASSPPSGPINT. The CDR3 as a whole reads CASSPPSGPINTQYF.

This clone has at least ten counts. CDR3 sequence: CSVEDPSERPDTQYF. The CDR3 bases that were read are TGCAGCGTTGAAGATCCTAGCGAGAGGCCAGATACG. This chain uses TRBV29-1 with TRBJ2-3, with D possibly TRBD2 on 6 matching bases. Read coverage stops 3 residues before the CDR3 terminus; the germline J gene supplies the remainder. V was clipped by 0 bases and J by 4 bases, with 14 bases between them. The CDR3 runs to 15 residues. Germline values: CDR1 SQVTM, CDR2 ANQGSEA.

About this clone itself: Read data end 3 residues before the CDR3 end; the end is taken from the germline J gene. The rearrangement joins TRBV18 to TRBJ1-5; TRBD1 is a possible D gene (5 bases). The ends were cut back, 3 bases at V and 4 bases at J, with 13 bases in the middle. The CDR3 totals 15 residues. CDR1 is KGHSH, CDR2 LQKENI, per germline. CDR3 DNA (partial): TGTGCCAGCTCACCGGGGGGGGTTGCAAATCAGCCC. Translated, it gives CASSPGGVANQP. The whole CDR3 sequence reads CASSPGGVANQPQHF.

This clone was recorded at least ten times. Sequencing ends 3 residues short of the CDR3 end; the germline J gene provides the rest. This chain joins TRBV6-2 or TRBV6-3 and TRBJ1-6, with D uncertain. Trimming took off 8 bases at V and 7 bases at J, with 6 bases between the two ends. Germline CDR1 MNHEY, CDR2 SVGEGT. CDR3 length equals 11 residues. The sequenced part of the CDR3 DNA is TGTGCCAGCGGTCAGAATTCACCC. Translating gives CASGQNSP. The whole CDR3 protein is CASGQNSPLHF.

This clone was seen ten or more times. The read ends 3 residues shy of where the CDR3 ends; the end is completed using the germline J gene. V usage is TRBV10-3 and J usage is TRBJ1-1, with 8 bases matching TRBD1. Germline V gene sequence: CDR1 ENHRY, CDR2 SYGVKD. The CDR3 spans 15 residues. V trimming: 6 bases; J trimming: 3 bases; junction bases outside the gene matches: 9. Partial CDR3 DNA: TGTGCCATCAGCCCTGGGACAGGTGGGTACACTGAA. Translated: CAISPGTGGYTE. The whole CDR3 protein reads CAISPGTGGYTEAFF.

This clone was counted many times. Read coverage stops 3 residues before the CDR3 terminus; the germline J gene supplies the remainder. The same CDR3 can be traced to other DNA sequences in this sample. The rearrangement uses TRBV19 and TRBJ1-5, with a possible D match to TRBD1 (5 bases). Germline V gene lookup returns CDR1 LNHDA and CDR2 SQIVND (reference sequence). The CDR3 contains 14 residues. V was shortened by 3 bases and J by 0 bases, with 6 bases between the two germline ends. Incomplete CDR3 DNA: TGTGCCAGTAGTATCAGGGCTAGCAATCAGCCC. Translating gives CASSIRASNQP. The CDR3 as a whole reads CASSIRASNQPQHF. Based on the CDR3 plus reference TRBV19 and TRBJ1-5, the full variable domain is DGGITQSPKYLFRKEGQNVTLSCEQNLNHDAMYWYRQDPGQGLRLIYYSQIVNDFQKGDIAEGYSVSREKKESFPLTVTSAQKNPTAFYLCASSIRASNQPQHFGDGTRLSIL.

This clone was counted many times. The read finishes 3 residues shy of the CDR3 end, and the germline J gene is used to complete it. The chain couples TRBV7-3 to TRBJ2-3; D possibly corresponds to TRBD1 (6 bases). The CDR3 loop spans 15 amino acids. Germline V gene sequence: CDR1 SGHTA, CDR2 FQGTGA. Trimming removed 6 bases at V and 2 bases at J, with 15 bases between. CDR3 sequence: CASRPGVADTDTQYF. Incomplete CDR3 DNA: TGTGCCAGCAGACCAGGGGTAGCAGACACAGATACG. The entire variable domain, with the rest obtained from reference TRBV7-3 and TRBJ2-3, is as follows: GAGVSQTPSNKVTEKGKYVELRCDPISGHTALYWYRQSLGQGPEFLIYFQGTGAADDSGLPNDRFFAVRPEGSVSTLKIQRTERGDSAVYLCASRPGVADTDTQYFGPGTRLTVL.

This clone showed up many times. Coverage ceases 3 residues before the CDR3 finishes, and the germline J gene fills in the end. The V gene is TRBV7-9, the J gene TRBJ2-1, with a weak D call TRBD1 (6 bases). Germline V gene sequence: CDR1 SEHNR, CDR2 FQNEAQ (reference sequence). The CDR3 contains 15 residues. Between the trimmed V and J ends, which lost 5 bases and 6 bases, there was a span of 17 bases. CDR3 amino acids: CASSQGHTPLNEQFF. The covered CDR3 bases are TGTGCCAGCAGCCAGGGACATACCCCCCTCAATGAG.

There are a few counts of this clone. With the read ending 3 residues before the CDR3 end, the germline J gene is used to fill in that end. The V and J genes are TRBV20-1 and TRBJ2-1; D gene unclear. The CDR3 runs 15 residues. The V end lost 7 bases, the J end lost 3 bases, and 19 bases lay between the germline ends. The germline V gene has CDR1 DFQATT and CDR2 SNEGSKA (reference sequence). CDR3 DNA, as far as it was read: TGCAGTGTCTTGCCCGATGACTGGAGCTACAATGAG. It specifies CSVLPDDWSYNE. The complete CDR3 sequence is CSVLPDDWSYNEQFF.

This clone was detected a few times. The read ends 3 residues shy of where the CDR3 ends; the end is completed using the germline J gene. The chain joins TRBV20-1 to TRBJ1-2; 9 positions agree with TRBD1. The CDR3 spans 14 residues. Germline V CDR1 and CDR2: DFQATT, SNEGSKA (reference sequence). CDR3 residues: CSARAGGTGKGYTF. The sequenced part of the CDR3 DNA is TGCAGTGCTAGGGCCGGAGGGACAGGGAAGGGC.

This clone came up many times. From the germline J gene comes the end of the CDR3, since the read stops 3 residues before it. V gene TRBV4-1 combines with J gene TRBJ2-7; D is unclear. The CDR3 extends over 16 amino acids. With 0 bases removed from V and 3 bases from J, the gap between germline ends came to 15 bases. The germline V gene has CDR1 MGHRA and CDR2 YSYEKL. The CDR3 here is CASSQEPPPKGYEQYF. The covered CDR3 bases are TGCGCCAGCAGCCAAGAACCTCCTCCTAAGGGCTACGAG.

This clone was picked up a small number of times. The read ends 3 residues early relative to the CDR3; the germline J gene fills the gap. The genes are TRBV5-1 and TRBJ1-1; 7 positions match TRBD1. The germline CDR1 and CDR2 sequences are SGHRS and YFSETQ. Trimming took 0 bases from V and 0 from J; bases not matched to a gene: 2. The CDR3 length is 15 residues. CDR3 sequence reads: CASSLEGGLNTEAFF. The CDR3 DNA, read in part, is TGCGCCAGCAGCTTGGAAGGGGGCCTGAACACTGAA. The complete variable domain, with remaining parts taken from reference TRBV5-1 and TRBJ1-1, reads KAGVTQTPRYLIKTRGQQVTLSCSPISGHRSVSWYQQTPGQGLQFLFEYFSETQRNKGNFPGRFSGRQFSNSRSEMNVSTLELGDSALYLCASSLEGGLNTEAFFGQGTRLTVV.

This clone was counted many times. The read terminates 3 residues ahead of where the CDR3 ends, so the germline J gene completes it. The chain employs TRBV5-1 and TRBJ2-3, with 10 bases aligning to TRBD2. The CDR3 is made up of 16 amino acids. CDR1 SGHRS and CDR2 YFSETQ come from the germline V gene. J gave up 5 bases and V 4 bases, and 10 bases lay outside the gene matches. The covered CDR3 bases are TGCGCCAGCAGCGCCAGCGGGAGGGTGGAAGTAGATACG. It encodes CASSASGRVEVDT. The full CDR3 is CASSASGRVEVDTQYF.